These T cell receptor beta chains were read from a single sample in a study of Ad26.COV2.S vaccination and SARS-CoV-2 variants. The data were produced by immunoSEQ multiplex PCR, yet TCRdb's version contains in-frame clones alone and is incomplete. The sample has 400,000 to 500,000 clones, about 91% seen once; the top ten hold about 2.5%. This material consisted of peripheral blood, taken in a trial of Ad26.COV2.S vaccine versus placebo. All receptors come from a person between 18 and 65 years old who received the Ad26.COV2.S COVID-19 vaccine or a placebo. Each CDR3 is given with its conserved first and last residue. Each record gives: CDR3 DNA, CDR3 protein, D gene, V gene, J gene, clone size. A D gene is named only where the DNA matches it firmly. Rows may omit the clone size; those that give it use once, few, many or a size class.

TGTGCCAGCAGCCAACAACACAGGGGGCTCGGGGAGCTGTTTTTT	CASSQQHRGLGELFF	TRBD1	TRBV4-2	TRBJ2-2	-
TGTGCCAGCAGCTTTCATGACAGGGGGCTCGGGGGCTACACCTTC	CASSFHDRGLGGYTF	TRBD1	TRBV7-9	TRBJ1-2	-
TGTGCCAGCAGCTGGGGCATGGGCTACACCTTC	CASSWGMGYTF	-	TRBV5-4	TRBJ1-2	-
TGTGCCAGCAGCGCGATGGGCACTGAAGCTTTCTTT	CASSAMGTEAFF	-	TRBV2	TRBJ1-1	-
TGTGCCAGTAGCCCCTTGGGGCAGGTTCAGCCCCAGCATTTT	CASSPLGQVQPQHF	-	TRBV19	TRBJ1-5	few
TGTGCCATCAGTGAGTTTATCGGGACGTTGGCGTACGAGCAGTACTTC	CAISEFIGTLAYEQYF	-	TRBV10-3	TRBJ2-7	-
TGTGCCAGTAGTATAGGGTACAATGAGCAGTTCTTC	CASSIGYNEQFF	-	TRBV19	TRBJ2-1	-
TGTGCCAGCAGTTTCGTGGGGGGCTCCGGAGATACGCAGTATTTT	CASSFVGGSGDTQYF	-	TRBV28	TRBJ2-3	-
TGTGCCAGCAGTGAAAACAGGGGACCATTTGAAAAACTGTTTTTT	CASSENRGPFEKLFF	TRBD1	TRBV6-1	TRBJ1-4	-
TGTGCCAGCAGCCCGCGGAGGGGGGAGAGCACTGAAGCTTTCTTT	CASSPRRGESTEAFF	-	TRBV7-9	TRBJ1-1	-
TGTGCCAGCAGTCGGACAGGCCCTAGCAATCAGCCCCAGCATTTT	CASSRTGPSNQPQHF	TRBD1	TRBV6-6	TRBJ1-5	-
TGTGCCACCAGCAGAGATCGGGGGACAGGGCGGACCCAGTACTTC	CATSRDRGTGRTQYF	TRBD1	TRBV15	TRBJ2-5	-
TGTGCCAGCAGCCGCGGACTCCTTAGCACAGATACGCAGTATTTT	CASSRGLLSTDTQYF	-	TRBV6-2/TRBV6-3	TRBJ2-3	-
TGTGCCAGCAGCCCCAGGGCTAGCGGCTCCTACGAGCAGTACTTC	CASSPRASGSYEQYF	TRBD2	TRBV2	TRBJ2-7	-
TGTGCCAGCAGCTTATCAGGGGTGTATCCAGACACTGAAGCTTTCTTT	CASSLSGVYPDTEAFF	-	TRBV7-3	TRBJ1-1	-
TGTGCCAGCAGCTTAAAGTCGGAGGGGCAGAGTGAGCAGTTCTTC	CASSLKSEGQSEQFF	-	TRBV11-1	TRBJ2-1	-
TGTGCCAGCAGTTACACCCTGAACACTGAAGCTTTCTTT	CASSYTLNTEAFF	-	TRBV6-2/TRBV6-3	TRBJ1-1	-
TGTGCCAGCACCGGGACAGGGTCGTATGGCTATGGCTACACCTTC	CASTGTGSYGYGYTF	TRBD1	TRBV4-2	TRBJ1-2	-
TGTGCCAGCAGCCTTGTCGGAGGGGACTATGGCTACACCTTC	CASSLVGGDYGYTF	-	TRBV7-2	TRBJ1-2	-
TGTGCCAGCAGCTTGGAGCCGACTCAGCCCCAGCATTTT	CASSLEPTQPQHF	-	TRBV5-4	TRBJ1-5	once
TGTGCCAGCAGCCTATTCGGGACAGGGGCCACTCGAGCCACCGGGGAGCTGTTTTTT	CASSLFGTGATRATGELFF	TRBD1	TRBV27	TRBJ2-2	-
TGTGCCAGCAGCTTAGCGGGACTAGCCTACAATGAGCAGTTCTTC	CASSLAGLAYNEQFF	TRBD2	TRBV5-6	TRBJ2-1	-
TGCGCCAGCAGCTTTAACGTTTTTAGCTCCTACGAGCAGTACTTC	CASSFNVFSSYEQYF	-	TRBV5-1	TRBJ2-7	many
TGTGCCAGCAGCTTATACGGGGGGCGCACGACTGAAGCTTTCTTT	CASSLYGGRTTEAFF	-	TRBV11-2	TRBJ1-1	-
TGTGCCAGCAGTATCAACGGACTAGCATTACGCACAGATACGCAGTATTTT	CASSINGLALRTDTQYF	TRBD2	TRBV28	TRBJ2-3	-
TGTGCCAGTACACCTACAGGGGATCAGCCCCAGCATTTT	CASTPTGDQPQHF	TRBD1	TRBV19	TRBJ1-5	few
TGCGCCAGCCTTAGCGCGCCCACAGATACGCAGTATTTT	CASLSAPTDTQYF	-	TRBV10-2	TRBJ2-3	-
TGTGCCAGCAGCGTAACATCGGGGGGGCCGGTGGAGACCCAGTACTTC	CASSVTSGGPVETQYF	TRBD2	TRBV9	TRBJ2-5	-
TGTGCCACCAGTGATTTTAGGCTAGCGGGAGTGAATACGCAGTATTTT	CATSDFRLAGVNTQYF	TRBD2	TRBV24-1	TRBJ2-3	-
TGTGCCAGCAGTGGGCTCGGGGCGAGGGGCTCTGGAAACACCATATATTTT	CASSGLGARGSGNTIYF	-	TRBV6-1	TRBJ1-3	-
TGTGCCAGCAACAAACATCCCCGGACAGGAGGAGATGAAGCTTTCTTT	CASNKHPRTGGDEAFF	-	TRBV21-1	TRBJ1-1	-
TGTGCCAGCTCACTGGACCCTGACTATGGCTACACCTTC	CASSLDPDYGYTF	-	TRBV18	TRBJ1-2	-